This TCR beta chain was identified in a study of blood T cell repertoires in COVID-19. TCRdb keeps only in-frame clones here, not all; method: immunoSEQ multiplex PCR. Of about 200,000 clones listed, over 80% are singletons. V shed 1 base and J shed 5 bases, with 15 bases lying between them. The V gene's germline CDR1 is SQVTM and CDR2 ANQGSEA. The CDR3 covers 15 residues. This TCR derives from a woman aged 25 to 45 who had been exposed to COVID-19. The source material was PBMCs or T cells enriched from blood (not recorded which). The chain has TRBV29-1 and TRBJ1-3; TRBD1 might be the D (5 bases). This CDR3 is CSVEVQGGVRNTIYF. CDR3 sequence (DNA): TGCAGCGTTGAAGTTCAGGGTGGGGTGAGAAACACCATATATTTT.